Below, one TCR beta chain is given with its context. Its antigen is currently not known. Nothing much larger sits one base from this clone, and base qualities are not available. This specimen belongs to a study of beta chain features in type 1 diabetes (dated by TCRdb to 2016 to 2018). Regarding the study in general: Mean age, gender distribution, total cell number and subset yield did not differ between patients and healthy donors. A total of some 110 million sorted cells were examined across all samples, and the number of cells per subset was strongly correlated with RNA yield. In the study, TCRB repertoires of sorted circulating CD4+ T cell subsets from recently diagnosed type 1 diabetes patients were compared with those of matched healthy donors. Whereas all 30 or so donors provided naive and central memory subsets, regulatory and stem cell-like memory subsets were isolated from just 8 patients and roughly 8 healthy donors. Paper-wide results and their limitations: PCR might favor shorter templates, but patient and control samples were amplified and corrected together, so any skew would affect both groups equally. At VDJ recombination sites, patients with type 1 diabetes made fewer insertions and deleted more nucleotides, a pattern implying thymic rearrangement abnormalities. Naive, central memory and regulatory TCRB repertoires appeared to be more similar among patients than among healthy donors. Type 1 diabetes patients showed a moderate but significant shortening of TCRB CDR3 length in all four CD4+ subsets. Only small numbers of individuals were included in the HLA sub-analyses, which left unresolved whether HLA type had any influence on TCRB rearrangement. Because cDNA was sequenced instead of genomic DNA, highly expressing activated cells could be over-represented, though the groups showed no difference in activation or CD3 levels.

Each donor gave one peripheral blood draw, averaging approximately 110 mL, which was collected into heparinised tubes. Naive, central memory, regulatory and stem cell-like memory CD4+ T cells were sorted on a BD FACSAria II using a panel including CD45RO, CCR7, CD25, CD127, CD95 and CD27. Every sorted population had a purity above 95%. Right away, PBMCs were isolated by Lymphoprep density gradient centrifugation and were stained directly, with no culture step. So that batch effects would be minimized, each experiment stained and sorted samples in pairs, pairing one healthy donor with one patient. The junction shows trimming of 6 bases on V and 4 bases on J, plus 15 bases between the germline ends. CDR1 and CDR2, per the germline V gene, are SGHTA and FQGNSA. From cysteine to phenylalanine, the CDR3 is 14 amino acids long. CDR3 DNA only is kept here, 42 bases in frame from base 1. The High Capacity cDNA Reverse Transcription Kit was used to reverse transcribe all of the isolated RNA, meaning that expressed TCRB transcripts were what got sequenced. Deep immunoSEQ sequencing was performed on naive, central memory and regulatory T cell samples, with an average of roughly 3.3 million total reads per sample. After sorted cells were lysed in RLT buffer, RNA was extracted with DNase-treated RNeasy Micro or Mini kits, with the choice depending on cell number. To prevent cross-contamination, every cell subset was processed on its own, while patient and healthy donor samples were processed together. Using the immunoSEQ multiplex PCR, TCRB sequences were amplified from cDNA into 87-bp fragments spanning the CDR3 region. Sequencing of the amplicons was done on the Illumina HiSeq platform. Regarding the original processing steps: PCR bias was computationally corrected using synthetic template baselines, reads within Hamming distance 2 were collapsed, and singletons that could not be merged were discarded. Reads were aligned against IMGT so that V, D and J genes, CDR3 length and insertions or deletions at six rearrangement sites could be assigned. Within each subset, clonotype counts were normalized to sorted cell number, and only after that were true diversity and Gini coefficients computed with the tcR R package. Repertoire sharing was quantified using the overlap coefficient calculated on TCRB nucleotide sequences. Imported from immuneACCESS, the table was reduced by TCRdb to in-frame sequences with V and J called. These copies leave out some clones; in studies compared against another copy, an unresolved V gene accounts for under half, and the cause of the remainder is not known. The DNA was the basis for D and trimming; V, J and clone size are from that table. The sample contains 200,000 to 250,000 clones, about a tenth of them found a single time. 1% to 1.5% of the sample is held by the ten biggest clonotypes.

The clonotype originates from a man between 18 and 29 years old in good health. Sequenced input: central memory CD4+ T cells from blood. The rearranged segments are TRBV7-2 and TRBJ1-1; tentative D gene TRBD1, with 5 bases matching. The DNA sequence reads TGTGCCAGCAGTCCCCAGGGTATCAGCACTGAAGCTTTCTTT. Translated, this gives CASSPQGISTEAFF.